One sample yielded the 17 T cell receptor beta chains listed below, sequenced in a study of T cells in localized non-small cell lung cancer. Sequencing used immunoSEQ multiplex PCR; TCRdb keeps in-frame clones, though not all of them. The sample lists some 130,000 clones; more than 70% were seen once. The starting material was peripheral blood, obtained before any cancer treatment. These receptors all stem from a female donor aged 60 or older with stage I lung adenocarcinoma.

The CDR3 sequence: CASVPGYLTEAFF. CDR3 sequence (DNA): TGTGCCAGCGTCCCTGGTTATCTCACTGAAGCTTTCTTT. This chain joins TRBV2 and TRBJ1-1; D not resolved. Germline CDR1 and CDR2: SNHLY and FYNNEI. The CDR3 runs to 13 residues. Trimming cost V 8 bases and J 4 bases, with 14 bases left between them.

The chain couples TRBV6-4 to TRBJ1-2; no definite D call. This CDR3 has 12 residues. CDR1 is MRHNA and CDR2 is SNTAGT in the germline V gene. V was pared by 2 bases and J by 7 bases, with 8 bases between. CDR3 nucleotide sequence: TGTGCCAGCAGTGACAGGTTCGGTGGCTACACCTTC. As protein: CASSDRFGGYTF.

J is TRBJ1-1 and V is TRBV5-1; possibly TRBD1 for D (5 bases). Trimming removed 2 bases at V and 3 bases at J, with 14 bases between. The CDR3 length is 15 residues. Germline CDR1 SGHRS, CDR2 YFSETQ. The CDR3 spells CASSFQAAGDTEAFF. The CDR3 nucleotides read TGCGCCAGCAGCTTCCAGGCCGCGGGGGACACTGAAGCTTTCTTT. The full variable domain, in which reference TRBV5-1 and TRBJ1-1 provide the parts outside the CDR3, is KAGVTQTPRYLIKTRGQQVTLSCSPISGHRSVSWYQQTPGQGLQFLFEYFSETQRNKGNFPGRFSGRQFSNSRSEMNVSTLELGDSALYLCASSFQAAGDTEAFFGQGTRLTVV.

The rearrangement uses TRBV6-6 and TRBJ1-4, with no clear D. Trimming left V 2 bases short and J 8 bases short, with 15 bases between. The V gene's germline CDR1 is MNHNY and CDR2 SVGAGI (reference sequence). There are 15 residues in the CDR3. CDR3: CASSYDRQLKEKLFF. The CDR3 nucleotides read TGTGCCAGCAGTTACGATCGGCAACTTAAGGAAAAACTGTTTTTT.

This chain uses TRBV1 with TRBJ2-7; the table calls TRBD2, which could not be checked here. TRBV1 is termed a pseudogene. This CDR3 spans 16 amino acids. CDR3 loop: CTSSETSSGRAYEQYF. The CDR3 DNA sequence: TGCACCAGCAGCGAAACCTCTAGCGGGAGGGCCTACGAGCAGTACTTC.

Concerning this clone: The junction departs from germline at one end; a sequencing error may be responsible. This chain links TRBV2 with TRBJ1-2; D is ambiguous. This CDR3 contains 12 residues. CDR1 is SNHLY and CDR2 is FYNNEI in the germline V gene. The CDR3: CASTVGLHGHTF. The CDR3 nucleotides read TGTGCCAGCACCGTGGGATTGCATGGCCACACCTTC.

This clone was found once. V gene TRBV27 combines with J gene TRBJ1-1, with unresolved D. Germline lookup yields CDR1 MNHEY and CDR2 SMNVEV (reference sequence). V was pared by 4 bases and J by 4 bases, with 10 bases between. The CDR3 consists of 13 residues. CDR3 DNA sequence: TGTGCCAGCAGTTGGAGGAGTAGCACTGAAGCTTTCTTT. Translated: CASSWRSSTEAFF.

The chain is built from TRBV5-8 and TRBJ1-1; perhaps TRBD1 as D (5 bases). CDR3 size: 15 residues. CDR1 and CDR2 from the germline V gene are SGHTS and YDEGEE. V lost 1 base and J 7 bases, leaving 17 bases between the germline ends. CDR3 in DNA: TGTGCCAGCAGCTTGTTGGCAGCCGCGGGGGGTGAAGCTTTCTTT. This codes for CASSLLAAAGGEAFF.

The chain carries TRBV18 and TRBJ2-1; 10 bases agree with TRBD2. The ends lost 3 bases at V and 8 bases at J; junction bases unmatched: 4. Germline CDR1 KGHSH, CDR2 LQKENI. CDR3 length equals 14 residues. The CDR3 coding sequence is TGTGCCAGCTCACCCCAACTAGCGGGATATGAGCAGTTCTTC. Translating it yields CASSPQLAGYEQFF.

The CDR3 spells CASSSGQVSYEQYF. As DNA, the CDR3 is TGTGCCAGTAGTTCCGGACAGGTATCCTACGAGCAGTACTTC. V is TRBV19 and J is TRBJ2-7; 7 bases match TRBD1. The CDR3 runs to 14 residues. The trim removed 5 bases at V and 1 base at J, leaving 5 bases unmatched. CDR1 and CDR2 (germline): LNHDA, SQIVND (reference sequence).

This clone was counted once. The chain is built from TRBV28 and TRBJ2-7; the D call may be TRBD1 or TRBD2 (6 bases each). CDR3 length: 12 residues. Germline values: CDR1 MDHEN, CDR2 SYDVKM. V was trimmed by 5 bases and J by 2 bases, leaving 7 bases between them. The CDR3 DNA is TGTGCCAGCAGTGGGGGGCCCTACGAGCAGTACTTC. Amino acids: CASSGGPYEQYF.

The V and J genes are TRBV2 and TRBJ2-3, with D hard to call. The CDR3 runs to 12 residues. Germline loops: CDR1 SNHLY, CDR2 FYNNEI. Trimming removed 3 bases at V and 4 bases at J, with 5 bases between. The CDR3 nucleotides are TGTGCCAGCAGTGAGGGTCCAGATACGCAGTATTTT. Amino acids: CASSEGPDTQYF.

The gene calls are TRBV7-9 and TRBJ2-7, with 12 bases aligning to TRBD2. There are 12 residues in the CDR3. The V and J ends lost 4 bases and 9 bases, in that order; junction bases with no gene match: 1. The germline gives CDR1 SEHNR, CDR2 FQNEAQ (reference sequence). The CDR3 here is CASSSGLAGQYF. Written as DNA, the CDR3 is TGTGCCAGCAGCTCGGGACTAGCGGGGCAGTACTTC.

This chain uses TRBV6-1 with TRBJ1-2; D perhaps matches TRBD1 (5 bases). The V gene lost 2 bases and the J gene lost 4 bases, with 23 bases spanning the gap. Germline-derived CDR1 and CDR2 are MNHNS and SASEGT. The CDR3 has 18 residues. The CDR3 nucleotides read TGTGCCAGCAGTGAAAGGGGCAGGATACCCGCCAGCTCCTATGGCTACACCTTC. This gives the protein CASSERGRIPASSYGYTF.

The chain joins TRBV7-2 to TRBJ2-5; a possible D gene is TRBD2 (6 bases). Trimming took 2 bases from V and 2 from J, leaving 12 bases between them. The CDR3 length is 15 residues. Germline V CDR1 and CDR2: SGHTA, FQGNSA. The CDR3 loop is CASSLRGSGQETQYF. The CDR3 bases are TGTGCCAGCAGCTTAAGGGGTAGCGGACAAGAGACCCAGTACTTC.

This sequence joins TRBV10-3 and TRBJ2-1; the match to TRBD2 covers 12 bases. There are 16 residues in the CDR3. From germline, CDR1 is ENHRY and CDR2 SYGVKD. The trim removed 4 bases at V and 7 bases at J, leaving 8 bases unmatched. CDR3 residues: CAISVTSGRVENEQFF. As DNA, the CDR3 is TGTGCCATCAGTGTGACTAGCGGGAGAGTGGAAAATGAGCAGTTCTTC.

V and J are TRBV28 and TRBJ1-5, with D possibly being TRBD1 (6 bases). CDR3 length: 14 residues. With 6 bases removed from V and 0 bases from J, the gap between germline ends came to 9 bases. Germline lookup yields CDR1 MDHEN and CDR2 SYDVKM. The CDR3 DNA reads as TGTGCCAGCAGAGGGACAAATAGCAATCAGCCCCAGCATTTT. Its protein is CASRGTNSNQPQHF.